This section outlines one T cell receptor (beta chain) sequence together with its context. Its antigen is undetermined. This CDR3 is 11 amino acids long. Trimming cost V 9 bases and J 4 bases, with 4 bases left between them. CDR1 is SNHLY and CDR2 is FYNNEI in the germline V gene. The data originate from a study of a mutant IDH1 vaccine in newly diagnosed glioma. Looking at the study overall: The initiation of vaccination occurred 4-6 weeks after radiotherapy alone, or with temozolomide cycles. Sex distribution of treated patients was roughly 62% male and roughly 40% female; mean age was about 41 years. V12 corresponded to week 35 and V13 to week 47.

Time point specified: week 47, end of study. Topical imiquimod was applied with each vaccine dose, which held 300 ug of mutant IDH1 20-mer peptide. The donors had new WHO grade 3 or 4 astrocytomas; these were IDH1-mutant and ATRX-lost. The repertoire was sequenced with immunoSEQ multiplex PCR; TCRdb's copy has only in-frame clones and lacks some. The repertoire includes about 56,000 clones, about 71% of them detected once, and roughly 5.3% sits in the top ten. The gene calls are TRBV2 and TRBJ1-6; D remains unclear. The specimen comprised PBMCs, sampled from a glioma patient whose treatment included an IDH1 peptide vaccine. The receptor's source is a man aged 50 to 59 with glioma. Here the CDR3 reads CASIYNSPLHF. Here the CDR3 DNA reads TGTGCCAGTATATATAATTCACCCCTCCACTTT.